The clone carrying this TCR beta chain has a single count. The antigen is undetermined. This record comes from a study of PD-1 blockade in classical Hodgkin lymphoma. Points from the study as a whole: Baseline diversity in complete responders resembled that of newly diagnosed patients. By C4D1 there was a significant rise in CD4+ TCR diversity but not in CD8+ TCR diversity. No one has yet defined what causes the repertoire differences, which may be disease activity or prior therapy.

Each patient relapsed following autologous stem cell transplantation, and prior brentuximab vedotin exposure differed. Best outcomes ranged across complete response, partial response and progressive disease. V gave up 2 bases and J gave up 3 bases, with 10 bases separating them. This CDR3 region has 14 residues. CDR1 is MNHEY and CDR2 is SMNVEV in the germline V gene (reference sequence). TCRdb's copy holds only in-frame clones and misses some; the assay was immunoSEQ multiplex PCR. The top ten hold approximately 8.8% of the sample, which has about 40,000 clones, 87% seen once. J is TRBJ1-1 and V is TRBV27; maybe TRBD1 (5 bases). The input for sequencing was peripheral blood mononuclear cells (PBMCs), taken at baseline. This TCR came from a human donor with classical Hodgkin lymphoma. The CDR3 DNA sequence: TGTGCCAGCAGTTTACAGGGTGGTTACACTGAAGCTTTCTTT. This codes for CASSLQGGYTEAFF.